These T cell receptor beta chains were read from a single sample in a study of T cells of healthy individuals. TCRdb called the 5' RACE reads again in MiXCR, with one record for every CDR3 protein. The table shows around 80,000 distinct CDR3 sequences, with more than 4.5% occurring only once. The origin of the receptors is a female donor in good health. Each CDR3 is given with its conserved first and last residue. D genes are given only for firm matches. Not every row has a clone size; where given, it reads once, few, many or a size class.

clone_size	v_call	j_call	d_call	cdr3_nt	cdr3_aa
many	TRBV6-2/TRBV6-3	TRBJ1-5	TRBD1	TGTGCCAGCAGTTCTCCCGACAGGGAGGATCAGCCCCAGCATTTT	CASSSPDREDQPQHF
many	TRBV7-9	TRBJ2-1	TRBD2	TGTGCCAGCAGCCCCGTTAATAGCGGGAGGTTCGACTCCTACAATGAGCAGTTCTTC	CASSPVNSGRFDSYNEQFF
many	TRBV5-8	TRBJ2-6	NA	TGTGCCAGCAGCGGCCGGGATCCCGGCCGTGGGGCCAACGTCCTGACTTTC	CASSGRDPGRGANVLTF
many	TRBV2	TRBJ1-3	NA	TGTGCCAGCAGAGCCGGCGTTGGAAACACCATATATTTT	CASRAGVGNTIYF
NA	TRBV20-1	TRBJ2-1	NA	TGCAGTGCTAGGGTCGTTTCGCGCTCCTACAATGAGCAGTTCTTC	CSARVVSRSYNEQFF
few	TRBV4-3	TRBJ2-7	NA	TGCGCCAGCAGCCTTGATCTGGACAGACACATCTACGAGCAGTACTTC	CASSLDLDRHIYEQYF
many	TRBV20-1	TRBJ2-1	TRBD2	TGCAGTGCCCGGGGACTAGTTCGTTACAATGAGCAGTTCTTC	CSARGLVRYNEQFF
NA	TRBV7-2	TRBJ1-6	TRBD1	TGTGCCAGCAGCCCCGGGACAGGGCGGAATTCACCCCTCCACTTT	CASSPGTGRNSPLHF
NA	TRBV13	TRBJ2-7	NA	TGTGCCAGCAGCTTTGTAGCGAGCTCCTACGAGCAGTACTTC	CASSFVASSYEQYF
many	TRBV4-1	TRBJ2-1	NA	TGCGCCAGCAGCCGCCAGCTGGCGGGACGTGGCAATGAGCAGTTCTTC	CASSRQLAGRGNEQFF
many	TRBV28	TRBJ2-1	NA	TGTGCCAGCAGTGCCCTCAGGGGTTCCTCATACAATGAGCAGTTCTTC	CASSALRGSSYNEQFF
many	TRBV12-3/TRBV12-4	TRBJ2-1	TRBD2	TGTGCCAGCAGTCCCCCACTAGCGGGAGGGCCCTCTTCCTACAATGAGCAGTTCTTC	CASSPPLAGGPSSYNEQFF
many	TRBV3-1	TRBJ2-2	NA	TGTGCCAGCAGCCCCGACATCACCGGGGAGCTGTTTTTT	CASSPDITGELFF
NA	TRBV24-1	TRBJ2-3	NA	TGTGCCACCTCCGAGTCTGGGCAGCCATTCACAGATACGCAGTATTTT	CATSESGQPFTDTQYF
few	TRBV29-1	TRBJ1-1	NA	TGCAGCGTTGAAAGGGGGTTTTTGACTGAAGCTTTCTTT	CSVERGFLTEAFF
few	TRBV6-2/TRBV6-3	TRBJ1-1	NA	TGTGCCAGCAGTTTGACAGGCACTGAAGCTTTCTTT	CASSLTGTEAFF
few	TRBV6-5	TRBJ1-1	NA	TGTGCCAGCAGGGGTAGGACTTCCACTGAAGCTTTCTTT	CASRGRTSTEAFF
NA	TRBV7-9	TRBJ1-1	NA	TGTGCCAGCAGCTCGGAGGTCGGTGGCACTGAAGCTTTCTTT	CASSSEVGGTEAFF
many	TRBV12-3/TRBV12-4	TRBJ2-1	TRBD1	TGTGCCAGCAGTTTAAGAGGGGGCCTTTACAATGAGCAGTTCTTC	CASSLRGGLYNEQFF
few	TRBV29-1	TRBJ2-1	TRBD2	TGCAGCGTTGTTGCGGGAGGGATCTACAATGAGCAGTTCTTC	CSVVAGGIYNEQFF
few	TRBV7-2	TRBJ1-6	TRBD1	TGTGCCAGCAGCTTCCGGGACAGGGCAAGGAATTCACCCCTCCACTTT	CASSFRDRARNSPLHF
many	TRBV12-3/TRBV12-4	TRBJ2-7	TRBD1	TGTGCCAGCAGCGGACAGGGAAGCTACGAGCAGTACTTC	CASSGQGSYEQYF
NA	TRBV28	TRBJ1-3	NA	TGTGCCAGCAGTTTAAGTCACAGGCCAATCTCTGGAAACACCATATATTTT	CASSLSHRPISGNTIYF
many	TRBV23-1	TRBJ2-7	TRBD2	TGCGCCAGCAAGACGATACTAGCGGGAGATGGGACCTACGAGCAGTACTTC	CASKTILAGDGTYEQYF
many	TRBV20-1	TRBJ1-4	TRBD1	TGCAGTGCGCCTGACAGGGGGAGGGGTGAAAAACTGTTTTTT	CSAPDRGRGEKLFF